The next 21 T cell receptor beta chains were all read from a single sample in a study of siplizumab effects on memory and regulatory T cells (dated by TCRdb to between 2018 and 2021). The library was made by the immunoSEQ multiplex PCR assay. TCRdb carries this immuneACCESS record with in-frame sequences only. Its versions omit some clonotypes, under half of them owing to an unresolved V gene in the studies checked, with the rest unexplained. Across this sample there are some 63,000 clones, with approximately 97% seen only once. In total, the top ten clones hold 0.095% of the sample. Sequencing input: naive CD8+ T cells sorted from blood. In light of the paper, this sample's cell subset or site label describes: unstimulated naive T cells. These receptors all come from a human donor in good health.

The chain uses TRBV7-6 and TRBJ2-6; D gene uncertain. The CDR3 loop spans 15 amino acids. V dropped 1 base and J dropped 0 bases, with 4 bases sitting between them. Germline V gene lookup returns CDR1 SGHVS and CDR2 FNYEAQ. Written as DNA, the CDR3 is TGTGCCAGCAGCTTAGTTTTCTCTGGGGCCAACGTCCTGACTTTC. The encoded protein is CASSLVFSGANVLTF.

This chain joins TRBV9 and TRBJ2-3; TRBD2 matches at 7 bases. V lost 3 bases, J lost 6 bases, and 7 bases stayed unmatched. CDR3 length equals 14 residues. CDR1 and CDR2 from the germline V gene are SGDLS and YYNGEE. CDR3 residues: CASSAELASDTQYF. The CDR3 nucleotides read TGTGCCAGCAGCGCGGAACTAGCGAGCGATACGCAGTATTTT.

The V gene is TRBV19, the J gene TRBJ1-2; D may be TRBD1 (5 bases). V shed 7 bases and J shed 4 bases, with 19 bases lying between them. Germline loops: CDR1 LNHDA, CDR2 SQIVND (reference sequence). The CDR3 length is 15 residues. This CDR3 reads CASKMGQRSGYGYTF. DNA of the CDR3: TGTGCCAGTAAAATGGGGCAGAGGTCTGGCTATGGCTACACCTTC.

The chain recombines TRBV4-3 with TRBJ2-2; TRBD2 matches 8 bases. Losses at the gene ends were 3 bases for V and 6 bases for J; bases not matched to a gene: 3. Germline values: CDR1 LGHNA, CDR2 YSLEER. CDR3 length: 14 residues. CDR3 bases: TGCGCCAGCAGCCAGGAGACTAGCGCCGGGGAGCTGTTTTTT. Protein: CASSQETSAGELFF.

The chain has TRBV27 and TRBJ2-3, with D possibly TRBD2 on 6 matching bases. Germline V CDR1 and CDR2: MNHEY, SMNVEV (reference sequence). The V end lost 0 bases, the J end lost 2 bases, and 9 bases lay between the germline ends. This CDR3 is built from 15 residues. The CDR3 sequence: CASSLSAGNTDTQYF. The CDR3 DNA follows: TGTGCCAGCAGTTTATCGGCGGGGAACACAGATACGCAGTATTTT.

The chain combines TRBV4-1 with TRBJ2-5; D is unresolved. Trimming stripped 0 bases from V and 4 bases from J, with 12 bases between. The CDR3 is made up of 15 amino acids. CDR1 is MGHRA, CDR2 YSYEKL, per germline. CDR3 DNA sequence: TGCGCCAGCAGCCAAGATACGGTTACGGGAGAGACCCAGTACTTC. Protein product: CASSQDTVTGETQYF.

The gene calls are TRBV6-5 and TRBJ1-2; D is undetermined. Trimming removed 0 bases at V and 4 bases at J, with 9 bases between. Germline CDR1 reads MNHEY; CDR2 reads SVGAGI. The CDR3 runs 14 residues. The CDR3 bases are TGTGCCAGCAGTTACTCGTTGGCCACCTATGGCTACACCTTC. Its translation is CASSYSLATYGYTF.

This chain uses TRBV7-9 with TRBJ2-3; D call uncertain. The CDR3 loop spans 14 amino acids. Looked up from germline, CDR1 is SEHNR and CDR2 is FQNEAQ (reference sequence). V lost 1 base and J lost 0, with 5 bases in between. The CDR3 region is CASSLGESTDTQYF. CDR3 nucleotides: TGTGCCAGCAGCTTAGGCGAAAGCACAGATACGCAGTATTTT. The complete variable domain, with remaining parts taken from reference TRBV7-9 and TRBJ2-3, reads DTGVSQNPRHKITKRGQNVTFRCDPISEHNRLYWYRQTLGQGPEFLTYFQNEAQLEKSRLLSDRFSAERPKGSFSTLEIQRTEQGDSAMYLCASSLGESTDTQYFGPGTRLTVL.

This chain links TRBV7-9 with TRBJ2-2; either TRBD1 or TRBD2 may fit D (5 bases each). The CDR3 consists of 17 residues. Germline values: CDR1 SEHNR, CDR2 FQNEAQ (reference sequence). Trimming stripped 5 bases from V and 0 bases from J, with 16 bases between. CDR3 DNA sequence: TGTGCCAGCAGCCCGAGGGGAACAGAGCCGAACACCGGGGAGCTGTTTTTT. Translated, it gives CASSPRGTEPNTGELFF. The variable domain in full, completed from reference TRBV7-9 and TRBJ2-2, reads DTGVSQNPRHKITKRGQNVTFRCDPISEHNRLYWYRQTLGQGPEFLTYFQNEAQLEKSRLLSDRFSAERPKGSFSTLEIQRTEQGDSAMYLCASSPRGTEPNTGELFFGEGSRLTVL.

The chain is built from TRBV7-6 and TRBJ2-5; no definite D call. CDR1 and CDR2 from the germline V gene are SGHVS and FNYEAQ. V shed 5 bases and J shed 5 bases, with 18 bases lying between them. The CDR3 spans 15 residues. The CDR3 DNA sequence: TGTGCCAGCAGCGGCTCCGGGTCCTCGGAGGAGACCCAGTACTTC. Its protein product is CASSGSGSSEETQYF.

V usage is TRBV29-1 and J usage is TRBJ1-2; 7 nucleotides line up with TRBD1. CDR1 and CDR2 from the germline V gene are SQVTM and ANQGSEA. Trimming removed 6 bases from V and 8 bases from J; junction bases left unmatched: 6. This CDR3 region has 11 residues. The CDR3 here is CSVLGGRGYTF. The DNA of the CDR3 is TGCAGCGTCCTAGGGGGCCGGGGCTACACCTTC.

This chain joins TRBV7-9 and TRBJ1-5; D not certain. Trimming removed 11 bases at V and 4 bases at J, with 15 bases between. The CDR3 length is 13 residues. The germline V gene encodes CDR1 SEHNR and CDR2 FQNEAQ (reference sequence). The CDR3 loop reads CASSAGINQPQHF. Written as DNA, the CDR3 is TGTGCCTCGTCCGCGGGGATTAATCAGCCCCAGCATTTT.

The chain employs TRBV9 and TRBJ2-2, with 13 positions matching TRBD2. This CDR3 has 17 amino acids. Per the germline V gene, CDR1 is SGDLS and CDR2 is YYNGEE. Trimming cost V 3 bases and J 0 bases; bases outside gene matches: 2. The CDR3 region is CASSGGLAGPNTGELFF. The CDR3 coding sequence is TGTGCCAGCAGCGGGGGACTAGCGGGGCCGAACACCGGGGAGCTGTTTTTT.

The rearrangement links TRBV13 to TRBJ2-7; TRBD1 matches at 10 bases. The CDR3 runs 14 residues. Per the germline V gene, CDR1 is PRHDT and CDR2 is FYEKMQ (reference sequence). The V and J ends lost 5 bases and 5 bases, in that order; junction bases with no gene match: 6. Written as DNA, the CDR3 is TGTGCCAGCAGCCTAGACAGGGGGCGAAACGAGCAGTACTTC. Translated, it gives CASSLDRGRNEQYF.

This chain joins TRBV4-1 and TRBJ1-2; 9 bases are a match to TRBD1. The length of the CDR3 is 12 residues. In germline, CDR1 is MGHRA, CDR2 YSYEKL. V shed 8 bases, J shed 6 bases, and the junction held 4 bases outside the gene matches. The CDR3 is CASRGQGDGYTF. Here the CDR3 DNA reads TGCGCCAGCCGGGGACAGGGTGATGGCTACACCTTC.

This clone was observed once. This sequence joins TRBV4-1 and TRBJ2-1; 15 bases match TRBD2. Germline CDR1 and CDR2: MGHRA and YSYEKL. J was trimmed by 15 bases and V by 4 bases; bases with no gene match: 7. This CDR3 has 14 residues. CDR3 in amino acids: CASSLGLAGGSPFF. DNA of the CDR3: TGCGCCAGCAGCCTGGGACTAGCGGGGGGCTCTCCGTTCTTC.

This chain links TRBV5-1 with TRBJ1-1, with unresolved D. This CDR3 is built from 15 residues. Trimming removed 0 bases from V and 4 bases from J, with 13 bases in between. CDR1 and CDR2 (germline): SGHRS, YFSETQ. Here the CDR3 DNA reads TGCGCCAGCAGCTTGGCCGTGGGTTTAAGCACTGAAGCTTTCTTT. Protein sequence: CASSLAVGLSTEAFF.

The chain joins TRBV7-9 to TRBJ2-7; perhaps D is TRBD1 or TRBD2 (5 bases each). The V gene's germline CDR1 is SEHNR and CDR2 FQNEAQ (reference sequence). There are 13 residues in the CDR3. With 5 bases removed from V and 7 bases from J, the gap between germline ends came to 15 bases. CDR3 coding DNA: TGTGCCAGCAGCCCGCAGGGACGGCTGGAGCAGTACTTC. The encoded protein is CASSPQGRLEQYF. Using reference TRBV7-9 and TRBJ2-7 for the parts outside the CDR3, the full variable domain is DTGVSQNPRHKITKRGQNVTFRCDPISEHNRLYWYRQTLGQGPEFLTYFQNEAQLEKSRLLSDRFSAERPKGSFSTLEIQRTEQGDSAMYLCASSPQGRLEQYFGPGTRLTVT.

The J gene is TRBJ2-3, the V gene TRBV9; possible D gene TRBD2, 5 bases. V dropped 3 bases and J dropped 6 bases, with 14 bases sitting between them. The CDR3 is 14 residues long. Germline loops: CDR1 SGDLS, CDR2 YYNGEE. CDR3 nucleotide sequence: TGTGCCAGCAGCGACCGACTTGAGGGTGATACGCAGTATTTT. It yields the protein CASSDRLEGDTQYF.

The V gene is TRBV9, the J gene TRBJ2-7, with D possibly matching TRBD1 (6 bases). The ends were cut back, 2 bases at V and 1 base at J, with 10 bases in the middle. The CDR3 length is 14 residues. Germline CDR1 SGDLS, CDR2 YYNGEE. This CDR3 reads CASSVWDTSYEQYF. The CDR3, as DNA: TGTGCCAGCAGCGTTTGGGACACTTCCTACGAGCAGTACTTC.

This chain links TRBV6-5 with TRBJ2-7, with 9 bases identical to TRBD1. The V gene end was trimmed by 2 bases and the J gene end by 3 bases; junction bases not matched to a gene: 5. CDR1 MNHEY and CDR2 SVGAGI come from the germline V gene. The CDR3 is made up of 15 amino acids. CDR3 protein: CASSYRQGGNYEQYF. The CDR3 DNA sequence: TGTGCCAGCAGTTACCGACAGGGGGGAAACTACGAGCAGTACTTC.